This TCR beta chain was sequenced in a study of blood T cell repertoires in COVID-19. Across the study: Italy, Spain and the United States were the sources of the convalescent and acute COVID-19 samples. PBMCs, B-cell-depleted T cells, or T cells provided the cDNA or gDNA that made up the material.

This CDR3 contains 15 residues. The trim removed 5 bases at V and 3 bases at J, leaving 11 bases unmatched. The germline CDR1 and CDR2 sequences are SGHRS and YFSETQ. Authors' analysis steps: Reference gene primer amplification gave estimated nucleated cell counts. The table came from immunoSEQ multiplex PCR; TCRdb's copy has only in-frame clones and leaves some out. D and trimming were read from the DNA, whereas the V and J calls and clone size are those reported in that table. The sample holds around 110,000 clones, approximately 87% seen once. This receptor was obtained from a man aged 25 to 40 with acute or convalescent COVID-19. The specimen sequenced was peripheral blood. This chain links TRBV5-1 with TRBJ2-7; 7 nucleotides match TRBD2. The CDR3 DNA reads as TGCGCCAGCAGGTCCGGACTAGGCAACAGCTACGAGCAGTACTTC. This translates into CASRSGLGNSYEQYF.